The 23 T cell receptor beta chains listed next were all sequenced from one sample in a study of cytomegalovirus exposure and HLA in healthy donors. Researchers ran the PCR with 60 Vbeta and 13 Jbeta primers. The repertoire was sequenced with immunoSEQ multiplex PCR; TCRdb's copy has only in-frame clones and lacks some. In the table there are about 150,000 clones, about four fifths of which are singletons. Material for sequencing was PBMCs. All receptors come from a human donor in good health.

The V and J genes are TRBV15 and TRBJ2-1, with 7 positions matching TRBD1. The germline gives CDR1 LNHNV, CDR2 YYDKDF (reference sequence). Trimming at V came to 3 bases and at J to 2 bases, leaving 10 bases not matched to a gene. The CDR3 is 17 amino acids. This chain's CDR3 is CATSRAIPGQPYNEQFF. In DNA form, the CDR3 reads TGTGCCACCAGCAGGGCAATTCCGGGACAGCCCTACAATGAGCAGTTCTTC.

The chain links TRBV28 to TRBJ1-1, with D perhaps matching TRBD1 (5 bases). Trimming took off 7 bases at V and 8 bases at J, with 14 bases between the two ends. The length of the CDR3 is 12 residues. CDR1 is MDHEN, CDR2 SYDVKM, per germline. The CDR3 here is CASTPGGYEAFF. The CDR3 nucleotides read TGTGCCAGCACCCCCGGGGGATACGAAGCTTTCTTT. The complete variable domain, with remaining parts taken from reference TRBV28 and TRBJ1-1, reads DVKVTQSSRYLVKRTGEKVFLECVQDMDHENMFWYRQDPGLGLRLIYFSYDVKMKEKGDIPEGYSVSREKKERFSLILESASTNQTSMYLCASTPGGYEAFFGQGTRLTVV.

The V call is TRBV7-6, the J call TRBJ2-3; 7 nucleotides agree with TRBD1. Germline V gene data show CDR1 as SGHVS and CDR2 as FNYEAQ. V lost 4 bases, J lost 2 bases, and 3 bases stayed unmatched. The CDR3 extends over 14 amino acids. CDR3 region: CASSSGQPTDTQYF. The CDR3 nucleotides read TGTGCCAGCAGCTCGGGACAGCCCACAGATACGCAGTATTTT.

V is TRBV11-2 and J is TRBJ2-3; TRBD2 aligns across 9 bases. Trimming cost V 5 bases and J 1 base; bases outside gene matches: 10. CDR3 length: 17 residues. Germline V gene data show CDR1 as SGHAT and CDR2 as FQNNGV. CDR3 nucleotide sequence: TGTGCCAGCAGCCTACGTCTTAGCGGGAGCGGCACAGATACGCAGTATTTT. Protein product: CASSLRLSGSGTDTQYF.

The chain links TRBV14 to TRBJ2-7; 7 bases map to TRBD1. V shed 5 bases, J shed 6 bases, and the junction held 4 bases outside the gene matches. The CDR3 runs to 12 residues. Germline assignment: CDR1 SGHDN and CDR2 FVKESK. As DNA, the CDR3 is TGTGCCAGCAGCTCAACAGGGGTCGAGCAGTACTTC. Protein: CASSSTGVEQYF.

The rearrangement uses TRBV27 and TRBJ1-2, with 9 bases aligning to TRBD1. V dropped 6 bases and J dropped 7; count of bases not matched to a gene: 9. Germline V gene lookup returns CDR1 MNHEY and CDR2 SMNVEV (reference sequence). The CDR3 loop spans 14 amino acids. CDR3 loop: CASSRGQGAGGYTF. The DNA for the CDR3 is TGTGCCAGCAGCCGGGGACAGGGAGCCGGTGGCTACACCTTC.

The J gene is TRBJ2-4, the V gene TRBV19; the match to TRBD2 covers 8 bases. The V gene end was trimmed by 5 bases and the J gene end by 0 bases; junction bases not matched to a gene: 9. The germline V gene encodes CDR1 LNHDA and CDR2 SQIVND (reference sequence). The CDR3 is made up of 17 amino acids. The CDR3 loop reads CASSSRGGTIAKNIQYF. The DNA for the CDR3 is TGTGCCAGTAGTTCCCGGGGGGGGACAATAGCCAAAAACATTCAGTACTTC.

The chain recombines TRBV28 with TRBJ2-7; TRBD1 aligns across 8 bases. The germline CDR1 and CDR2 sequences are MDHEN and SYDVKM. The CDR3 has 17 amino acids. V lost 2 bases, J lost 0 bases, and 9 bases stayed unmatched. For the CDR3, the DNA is TGTGCCAGCAGTTTACTCCTCGACAGGGGCCGCTCCTACGAGCAGTACTTC. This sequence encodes CASSLLLDRGRSYEQYF.

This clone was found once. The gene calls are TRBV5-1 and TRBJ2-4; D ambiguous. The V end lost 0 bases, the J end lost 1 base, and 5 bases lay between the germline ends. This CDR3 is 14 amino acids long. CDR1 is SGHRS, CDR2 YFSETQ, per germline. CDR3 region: CASSLDGAKNIQYF. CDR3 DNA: TGCGCCAGCAGCTTGGACGGGGCCAAAAACATTCAGTACTTC.

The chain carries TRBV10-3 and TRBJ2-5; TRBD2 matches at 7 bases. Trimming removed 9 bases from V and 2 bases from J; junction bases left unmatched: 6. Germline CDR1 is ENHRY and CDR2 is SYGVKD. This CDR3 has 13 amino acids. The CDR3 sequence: CAIGGAGQETQYF. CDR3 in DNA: TGTGCCATTGGAGGAGCGGGACAAGAGACCCAGTACTTC.

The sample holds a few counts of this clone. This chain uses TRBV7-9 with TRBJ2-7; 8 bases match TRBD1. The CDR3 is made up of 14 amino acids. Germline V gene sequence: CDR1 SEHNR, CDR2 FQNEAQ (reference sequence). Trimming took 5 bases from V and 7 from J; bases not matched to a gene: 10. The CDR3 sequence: CASSRPQGASEQYF. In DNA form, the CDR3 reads TGTGCCAGCAGCCGACCCCAGGGGGCTAGTGAGCAGTACTTC.

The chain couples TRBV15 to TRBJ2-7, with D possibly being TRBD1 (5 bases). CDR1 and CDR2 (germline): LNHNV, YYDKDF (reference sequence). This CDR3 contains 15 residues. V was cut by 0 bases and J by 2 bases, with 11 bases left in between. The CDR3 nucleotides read TGTGCCACCAGCAGAGATGGCCAGGGTCCCTACGAGCAGTACTTC. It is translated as CATSRDGQGPYEQYF.

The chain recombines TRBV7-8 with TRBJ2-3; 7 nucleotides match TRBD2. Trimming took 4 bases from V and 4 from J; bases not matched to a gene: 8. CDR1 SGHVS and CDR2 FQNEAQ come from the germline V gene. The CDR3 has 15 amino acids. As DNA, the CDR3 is TGTGCCAGCAGCTCCCGGGCGGGAGCCCCAGATACGCAGTATTTT. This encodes CASSSRAGAPDTQYF. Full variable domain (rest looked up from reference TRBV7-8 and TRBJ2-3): GAGVSQSPRYKVAKRGQDVALRCDPISGHVSLFWYQQALGQGPEFLTYFQNEAQLDKSGLPSDRFFAERPEGSVSTLKIQRTQQEDSAVYLCASSSRAGAPDTQYFGPGTRLTVL.

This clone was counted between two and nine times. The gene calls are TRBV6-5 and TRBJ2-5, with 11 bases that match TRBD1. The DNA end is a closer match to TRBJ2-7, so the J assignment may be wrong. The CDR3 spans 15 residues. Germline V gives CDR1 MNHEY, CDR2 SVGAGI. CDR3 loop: CASRRDRGSDYEQYF. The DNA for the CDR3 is TGTGCCAGCAGGCGGGACAGGGGGAGTGATTACGAGCAGTACTTC.

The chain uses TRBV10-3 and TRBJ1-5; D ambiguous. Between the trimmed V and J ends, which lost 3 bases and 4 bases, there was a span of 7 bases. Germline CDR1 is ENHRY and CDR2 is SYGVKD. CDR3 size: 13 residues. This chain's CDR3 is CAISDVANQPQHF. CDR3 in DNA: TGTGCCATCAGTGACGTAGCGAATCAGCCCCAGCATTTT.

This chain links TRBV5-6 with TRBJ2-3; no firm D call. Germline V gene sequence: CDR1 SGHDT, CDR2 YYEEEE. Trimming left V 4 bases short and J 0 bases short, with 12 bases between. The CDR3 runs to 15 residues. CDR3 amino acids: CASSLRRVSTDTQYF. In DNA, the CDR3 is TGTGCCAGCAGCCTTCGCCGGGTTAGCACAGATACGCAGTATTTT.

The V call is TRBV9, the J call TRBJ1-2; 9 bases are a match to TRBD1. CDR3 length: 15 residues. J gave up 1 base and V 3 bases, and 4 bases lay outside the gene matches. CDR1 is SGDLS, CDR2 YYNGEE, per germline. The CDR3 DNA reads TGTGCCAGCAGCGGACGACAGGGGGTTAACTATGGCTACACCTTC. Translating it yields CASSGRQGVNYGYTF.

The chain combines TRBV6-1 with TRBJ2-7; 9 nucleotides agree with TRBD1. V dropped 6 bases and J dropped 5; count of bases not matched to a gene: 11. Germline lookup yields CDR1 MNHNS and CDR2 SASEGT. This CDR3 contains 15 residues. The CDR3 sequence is CASSDGTGKIDEQYF. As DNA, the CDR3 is TGTGCCAGCAGCGATGGGACAGGGAAAATCGACGAGCAGTACTTC.

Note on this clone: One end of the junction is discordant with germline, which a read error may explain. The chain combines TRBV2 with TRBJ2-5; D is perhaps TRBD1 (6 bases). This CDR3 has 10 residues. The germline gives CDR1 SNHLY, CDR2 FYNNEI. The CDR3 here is CASRRDIMDF. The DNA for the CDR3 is TGTGCCAGCCGCCGGGACATCATGGACTTC.

This CDR3 is CASRLETTGELFF. DNA of the CDR3: TGTGCAAGTCGCTTAGAAACTACCGGGGAGCTGTTTTTT. V is TRBV12-2 and J is TRBJ2-2; the D call of TRBD2 is as the table states it, not checked on the DNA. TRBV12-2 is a listed pseudogene. This CDR3 comprises 13 residues.

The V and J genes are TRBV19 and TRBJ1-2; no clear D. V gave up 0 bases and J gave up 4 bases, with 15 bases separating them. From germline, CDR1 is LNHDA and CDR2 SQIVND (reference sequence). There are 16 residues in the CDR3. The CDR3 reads CASSIDLRNGGYGYTF. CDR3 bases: TGTGCCAGTAGTATAGATCTAAGAAACGGCGGCTATGGCTACACCTTC.

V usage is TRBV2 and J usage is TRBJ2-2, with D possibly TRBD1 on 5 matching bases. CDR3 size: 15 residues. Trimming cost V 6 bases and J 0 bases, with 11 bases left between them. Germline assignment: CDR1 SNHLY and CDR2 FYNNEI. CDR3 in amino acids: CASRQDKPNTGELFF. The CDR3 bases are TGTGCCAGCAGACAGGACAAACCGAACACCGGGGAGCTGTTTTTT. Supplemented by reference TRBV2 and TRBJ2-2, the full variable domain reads EPEVTQTPSHQVTQMGQEVILRCVPISNHLYFYWYRQILGQKVEFLVSFYNNEISEKSEIFDDQFSVERPDGSNFTLKIRSTKLEDSAMYFCASRQDKPNTGELFFGEGSRLTVL.

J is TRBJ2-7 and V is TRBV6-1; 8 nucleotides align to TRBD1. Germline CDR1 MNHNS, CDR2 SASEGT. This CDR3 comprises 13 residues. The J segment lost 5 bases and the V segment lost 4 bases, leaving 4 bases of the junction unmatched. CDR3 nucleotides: TGTGCCAGCAGTGTGGACAGGGCCAACGAGCAGTACTTC. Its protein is CASSVDRANEQYF.